These 13 T cell receptor beta chains originate from one sample sequenced in a study of cytomegalovirus exposure and HLA in healthy donors. The PCR contained 60 Vbeta and 13 Jbeta primers. Assay: immunoSEQ multiplex PCR; the TCRdb copy retains only in-frame clones and omits some. The sample holds 80,000 to 95,000 clones, almost 85% seen once. The sequencing input was PBMCs. The receptors were sampled from a woman aged 18-35 years in good health and CMV-seropositive.

This clone was detected once. The gene calls are TRBV5-8 and TRBJ1-1; the match to TRBD1 covers 7 bases. CDR1 and CDR2 (germline): SGHTS, YDEGEE. The CDR3 spans 14 residues. Germline trimming cut 4 bases from V and 7 bases from J; bases unmatched to any gene: 10. CDR3 protein: CASSEYGTVSEAFF. In DNA form, the CDR3 reads TGTGCCAGCAGCGAATACGGGACAGTAAGTGAAGCTTTCTTT.

The rearrangement joins TRBV19 to TRBJ2-7, with 8 bases aligning to TRBD2. Per germline, CDR1 LNHDA and CDR2 SQIVND (reference sequence). The CDR3 extends over 14 amino acids. V shed 2 bases and J 4 bases; nucleotides not matched to a gene: 4. CDR3 amino acids: CASSILGRVYEQYF. The CDR3 DNA follows: TGTGCCAGTAGTATACTCGGGAGGGTTTACGAGCAGTACTTC.

The chain has TRBV18 and TRBJ1-3; 7 nucleotides align to TRBD1. The length of the CDR3 is 15 residues. Germline V gives CDR1 KGHSH, CDR2 LQKENI. This chain's CDR3 is CASAGQANSGNTIYF. The DNA for the CDR3 is TGTGCGAGCGCCGGACAGGCCAACTCTGGAAACACCATATATTTT.

This clone was detected only a few times. This chain uses TRBV29-1 with TRBJ2-3; D call uncertain. Deletions cut 4 bases from V and 1 base from J, with 12 bases between. The CDR3 has 14 residues. In germline, CDR1 is SQVTM, CDR2 ANQGSEA. The CDR3: CSVVAGWGTDTQYF. CDR3 DNA sequence: TGCAGCGTTGTCGCCGGGTGGGGCACAGATACGCAGTATTTT.

This clone was picked up a small number of times. This chain connects TRBV30 to TRBJ2-7; 9 positions agree with TRBD1. The junction had 6 bases not matched to a gene; V was cut back by 3 bases and J by 3 bases. The CDR3 has 14 amino acids. Germline V CDR1 and CDR2: GTSNPN, SVGIG (reference sequence). The CDR3 DNA reads TGTGCCTGGAGCCCCGGGACAGGGAACTACGAGCAGTACTTC. It yields the protein CAWSPGTGNYEQYF. The full variable domain, with the rest looked up from reference TRBV30 and TRBJ2-7, is SQTIHQWPATLVQPVGSPLSLECTVEGTSNPNLYWYRQAAGRGLQLLFYSVGIGQISSEVPQNLSASRPQDRQFILSSKKLLLSDSGFYLCAWSPGTGNYEQYFGPGTRLTVT.

Worth noting for this clone: Other DNA sequences in this sample translate to the same CDR3. The chain joins TRBV19 to TRBJ2-1, with 7 positions matching TRBD2. CDR1 and CDR2 from the germline V gene are LNHDA and SQIVND (reference sequence). The V and J ends lost 3 bases and 6 bases, in that order; junction bases with no gene match: 8. CDR3 length: 15 residues. In DNA form, the CDR3 reads TGTGCCAGTAGTATTGGAGGGAGGGCCGGCAATGAGCAGTTCTTC. Its translation is CASSIGGRAGNEQFF.

This clone was picked up a small number of times. The rearrangement joins TRBV30 to TRBJ1-1; 7 bases fit TRBD1. With V trimmed by 4 bases and J by 1 base, 6 bases remained unmatched. The CDR3 is 14 amino acids. CDR1 is GTSNPN, CDR2 SVGIG, per germline (reference sequence). The CDR3 spells CAWTTGTANTEAFF. CDR3 sequence (DNA): TGTGCCTGGACGACCGGGACAGCGAACACTGAAGCTTTCTTT.

The gene calls are TRBV4-2 and TRBJ1-1, with D possibly TRBD1 on 5 matching bases. The V gene's germline CDR1 is LGHNA and CDR2 YNFKEQ. V shed 0 bases and J shed 6 bases, with 11 bases lying between them. The CDR3 has 14 residues. CDR3 region: CASSQDPREAEAFF. In nucleotides, the CDR3 is TGTGCCAGCAGCCAAGATCCCAGGGAGGCTGAAGCTTTCTTT.

The chain joins TRBV7-9 to TRBJ1-1; no clear D gene. Germline CDR1 SEHNR, CDR2 FQNEAQ (reference sequence). The CDR3 covers 13 residues. V lost 2 bases and J 2 bases, leaving 6 bases between the germline ends. The CDR3 sequence is CASSLTSNTEAFF. CDR3 bases: TGTGCCAGCAGCTTAACGAGTAACACTGAAGCTTTCTTT.

The CDR3 DNA reads TGTGCCAGCAGCTTAGATATAGGACTGAACTACGAGCAGTACTTC. Its translation: CASSLDIGLNYEQYF. The gene calls are TRBV11-2 and TRBJ2-7, with D tentatively TRBD2 (5 bases). V lost 0 bases, J lost 3 bases, and 12 bases lay in between. The V gene's germline CDR1 is SGHAT and CDR2 FQNNGV. The CDR3 spans 15 residues.

The chain is built from TRBV15 and TRBJ1-1; TRBD1 matches 7 bases. The trim removed 3 bases at V and 8 bases at J, leaving 21 bases unmatched. The CDR3 totals 18 residues. Germline lookup yields CDR1 LNHNV and CDR2 YYDKDF (reference sequence). The chain's CDR3 is CATSSLTGTRTIEQEAFF. CDR3 in DNA: TGTGCCACCAGCAGCTTGACAGGGACAAGAACCATCGAGCAAGAAGCTTTCTTT.

The rearrangement links TRBV15 to TRBJ1-1; weak D call: TRBD1 (6 bases). Trimming shortened V by 6 bases and J by 5 bases, and 13 bases separated the two germline ends. This CDR3 has 13 residues. CDR1 is LNHNV and CDR2 is YYDKDF in the germline V gene (reference sequence). The CDR3 loop is CATRWGRGTEAFF. The CDR3 DNA reads as TGTGCCACCAGATGGGGGCGGGGGACTGAAGCTTTCTTT.

V gene TRBV6-5 combines with J gene TRBJ2-2; TRBD2 might be the D (6 bases). Deletions cut 2 bases from V and 7 bases from J, with 14 bases between. The CDR3 has 15 residues. Germline values: CDR1 MNHEY, CDR2 SVGAGI. This CDR3 reads CASSYVGREVGELFF. As DNA, the CDR3 is TGTGCCAGCAGTTACGTCGGCAGGGAGGTCGGGGAGCTGTTTTTT.